The source of this T cell receptor beta chain is a study of cytomegalovirus exposure and HLA in healthy donors. Study-level information: Early on, a data release was issued that held roughly 84 million unique TCRs from HLA-typed donors. The study, taken as a whole, reports: Several V segments, TRBV6-2 and TRBV6-3 among them, could not be told apart and were dropped. A few CMV-associated chains were confirmed in vitro to be specific for CMV antigens. When analyzed later, a missense DCLRE1C variant was found to be linked to TCR beta V- and J-gene trimming.

This CDR3 spans 13 amino acids. The V gene's germline CDR1 is ENHRY and CDR2 SYGVKD. Trimming removed 7 bases from V and 3 bases from J, with 12 bases in between. A word on this clone: The antigen remains unidentified.

With 60 Vbeta and 13 Jbeta primers, the PCR was carried out. Only in-frame clones appear in the TCRdb table, and some are missing; sequencing was by immunoSEQ multiplex PCR. The repertoire holds fewer than 200,000 clones, with 80% as singletons. Sequenced: PBMCs. The chain carries TRBV10-3 and TRBJ1-1, with a weak D call TRBD1 (5 bases). This receptor was identified in a boy younger than 18 in good health and CMV-seronegative. The CDR3 DNA reads TGTGCCATCACCCCGGGGGGGGACACTGAAGCTTTCTTT. Translated, it gives CAITPGGDTEAFF.